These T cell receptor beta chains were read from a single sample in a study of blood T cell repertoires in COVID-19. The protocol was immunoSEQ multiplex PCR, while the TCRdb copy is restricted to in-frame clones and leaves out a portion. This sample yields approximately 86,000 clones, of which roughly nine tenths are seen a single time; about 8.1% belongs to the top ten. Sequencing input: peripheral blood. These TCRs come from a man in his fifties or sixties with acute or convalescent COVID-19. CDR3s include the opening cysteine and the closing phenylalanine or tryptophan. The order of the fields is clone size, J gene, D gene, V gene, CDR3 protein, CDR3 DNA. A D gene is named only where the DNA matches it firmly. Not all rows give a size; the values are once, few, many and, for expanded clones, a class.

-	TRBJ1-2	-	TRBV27	CASSFSGYGYTF	TGTGCCAGCAGTTTCAGCGGGTATGGCTACACCTTC
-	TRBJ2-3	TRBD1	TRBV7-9	CASSLGQGAQDTQYF	TGTGCCAGCAGCTTAGGACAGGGGGCGCAAGATACGCAGTATTTT
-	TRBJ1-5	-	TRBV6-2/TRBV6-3	CASSYPGPQHF	TGTGCCAGCAGTTACCCCGGGCCCCAGCATTTT
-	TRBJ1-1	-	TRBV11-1	CASSVLRGRAFF	TGTGCCAGCAGCGTCCTTCGCGGCCGAGCTTTCTTT
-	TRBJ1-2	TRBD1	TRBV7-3	CASSLGQGGFYGYTF	TGTGCCAGCAGCTTAGGGCAGGGGGGCTTCTATGGCTACACCTTC
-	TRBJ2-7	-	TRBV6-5	CASTTFGQPYEQYF	TGTGCCAGCACCACATTTGGACAGCCCTACGAGCAGTACTTC
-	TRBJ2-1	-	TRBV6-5	CASRDYAADEQFF	TGTGCCAGCAGGGACTACGCTGCCGATGAGCAGTTCTTC
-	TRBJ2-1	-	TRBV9	CASSGRGPLNEQFF	TGTGCCAGCAGCGGAAGGGGTCCCCTCAATGAGCAGTTCTTC
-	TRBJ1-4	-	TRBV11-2	CASSFTNEKLFF	TGTGCCAGCAGCTTCACAAACGAAAAACTGTTTTTT
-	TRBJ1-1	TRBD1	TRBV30	CAWSSTGANTEAFF	TGTGCCTGGAGTTCGACAGGGGCTAACACTGAAGCTTTCTTT
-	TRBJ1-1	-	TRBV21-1	CASSEKYPDRNTEAFF	TGTGCCAGCAGCGAAAAATATCCGGACAGGAACACTGAAGCTTTCTTT
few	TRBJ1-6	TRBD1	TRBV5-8	CASSSRTGHNSPLHF	TGTGCCAGCAGCTCTCGGACAGGTCATAATTCACCCCTCCACTTT
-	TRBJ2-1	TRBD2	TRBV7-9	CASSQRGGAHMSNEQFF	TGTGCCAGCAGCCAAAGGGGAGGGGCCCATATGTCCAATGAGCAGTTCTTC
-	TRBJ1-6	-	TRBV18	CASTNRDHSPLHF	TGTGCCAGCACCAACAGGGACCATTCACCCCTCCACTTT
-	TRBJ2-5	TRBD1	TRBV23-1	CASSQSQRQGASQETQYF	TGCGCCAGCAGTCAATCGCAAAGACAGGGGGCATCGCAAGAGACCCAGTACTTC
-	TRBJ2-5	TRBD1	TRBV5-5	CASSLRDRQETQYF	TGTGCCAGCAGCTTGCGGGACAGGCAAGAGACCCAGTACTTC
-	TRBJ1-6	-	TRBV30	CAWMGSSYNSPLHF	TGTGCCTGGATGGGGAGCTCCTATAATTCACCCCTCCACTTT
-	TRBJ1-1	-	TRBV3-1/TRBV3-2	CASSRTDRNTEAFF	TGTGCCAGCAGCCGTACCGACAGGAACACTGAAGCTTTCTTT
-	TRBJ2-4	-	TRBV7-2	CASSLDRAKNIQYF	TGTGCCAGCAGCTTAGACCGGGCCAAAAACATTCAGTACTTC
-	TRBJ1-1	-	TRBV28	CASGFGAAVEHTEAFF	TGTGCCAGCGGTTTTGGGGCAGCCGTTGAACACACTGAAGCTTTCTTT
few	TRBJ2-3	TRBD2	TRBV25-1	CASSRTAGGPTDTQYF	TGTGCCAGCAGTCGGACAGCGGGGGGGCCCACAGATACGCAGTATTTT
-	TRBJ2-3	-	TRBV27	CASSINRVADTQYF	TGTGCCAGCAGTATAAACAGGGTGGCAGATACGCAGTATTTT